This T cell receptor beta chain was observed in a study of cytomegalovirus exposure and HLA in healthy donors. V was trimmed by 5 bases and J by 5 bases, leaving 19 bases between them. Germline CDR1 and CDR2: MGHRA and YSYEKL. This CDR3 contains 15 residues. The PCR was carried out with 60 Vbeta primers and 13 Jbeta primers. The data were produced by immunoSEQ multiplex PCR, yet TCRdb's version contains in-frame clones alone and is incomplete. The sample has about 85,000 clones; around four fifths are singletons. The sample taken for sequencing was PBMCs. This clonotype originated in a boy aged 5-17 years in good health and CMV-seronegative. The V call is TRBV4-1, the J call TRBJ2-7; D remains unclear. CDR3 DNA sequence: TGCGCCAGCAGCACCCGGTACGGGTTTGTGGACGAGCAGTACTTC. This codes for CASSTRYGFVDEQYF.